A selection of T cell receptor beta chains follows, all from one sample in a study of blood T cell repertoires in COVID-19. Produced via immunoSEQ multiplex PCR; TCRdb's table is partial and in-frame only. Among 200,000 to 250,000 clones, about 82% were seen once, and the ten largest hold approximately 2.1%. The sequencing input was PBMCs or T cells enriched from blood (not recorded which). The receptors were gathered from a woman aged 50 to 65 who had recovered from COVID-19. Each CDR3 is given with its conserved first and last residue. Fields, in order: clone size, V gene, J gene, CDR3 protein. Size is stated for part of the rows, as once, few or many counts, or as a class when the clone is expanded.

size: .; V: TRBV28; J: TRBJ2-7; CDR3: CASSFWGGQSYEQYF
size: .; V: TRBV5-1; J: TRBJ1-6; CDR3: CASSPGLTSSYNSPLHF
size: .; V: TRBV7-3; J: TRBJ2-1; CDR3: CASSLTPGTSYNEQFF
size: .; V: TRBV4-3; J: TRBJ2-3; CDR3: CASSQEPRGTDTQYF
size: .; V: TRBV9; J: TRBJ2-5; CDR3: CASSVDASGKRAIETQYF
size: .; V: TRBV7-9; J: TRBJ2-7; CDR3: CAGRAGSYEQYF
size: .; V: TRBV6-5; J: TRBJ1-1; CDR3: CASSYSRQPNTEAFF
size: once; V: TRBV4-2; J: TRBJ2-5; CDR3: CASSLLQGAMRETQYF
size: .; V: TRBV29-1; J: TRBJ1-1; CDR3: CSVTLTLTGEAFF
size: .; V: TRBV27; J: TRBJ2-3; CDR3: CASTGSRSGRDLGPQYF
size: few; V: TRBV6-5; J: TRBJ2-7; CDR3: CASSPPGQLYGQYF
size: .; V: TRBV3-1/TRBV3-2; J: TRBJ2-2; CDR3: CASTRGQPGGELFF
size: .; V: TRBV13; J: TRBJ1-1; CDR3: CASRSWGGVTEAFF
size: .; V: TRBV5-4; J: TRBJ2-1; CDR3: CASRVTGTNYNEQFF
size: .; V: TRBV4-3; J: TRBJ2-7; CDR3: CASSPETGLSYEQYF
size: .; V: TRBV7-3; J: TRBJ2-3; CDR3: CASSLTAGGRDTQYF
size: .; V: TRBV4-3; J: TRBJ1-1; CDR3: CASSQDRRTGGAVPEAFF
size: .; V: TRBV19; J: TRBJ1-2; CDR3: CASSRQGSGLANYGYTF
size: .; V: TRBV3-1/TRBV3-2; J: TRBJ1-2; CDR3: CASSHRDLAYGYTF
size: few; V: TRBV20-1; J: TRBJ2-3; CDR3: CSASSGGAGNTQYF